This T cell receptor beta chain was sequenced during a study of identical twins. In its sample, this clonotype was seen a few times. Carrying unique molecular identifiers, the cDNA also gained a universal primer site through template switching. TCRdb reprocessed the 5' RACE reads via MiXCR and lists one record per CDR3 protein. The data show 600,000 to 700,000 distinct CDR3 sequences, around 21% seen once. CDR1 is DFQATT and CDR2 is SNEGSKA in the germline V gene (reference sequence). V dropped 0 bases and J dropped 9; count of bases not matched to a gene: 13. The CDR3 length is 16 residues. These records were also assigned to another study, of T cells expressing NK-cell markers.

Sequencing input: PBMCs. This TCR came from a woman aged 18 to 35 in good health. This chain links TRBV20-1 with TRBJ2-1; the match to TRBD2 covers 8 bases. CDR3 loop: CSARDGGKAGGGEQFF. CDR3 DNA: TGCAGTGCTAGAGATGGGGGGAAGGCGGGAGGAGGTGAGCAGTTCTTC.